This is a list of T cell receptor beta chains from one sample in a study of T cell repertoires in cytomegalovirus infection. TCRdb reanalysed the reads using MiXCR and keeps one entry per CDR3 protein. Seen here are around 450,000 distinct CDR3 sequences, 25% to 40% observed once, and the top ten hold around 15%. Specimen: PBMCs. The source of these receptors is a human donor in good health (CMV status not recorded). Some clones in this sample may be carry-over from other donors' samples. Each CDR3 is given with its conserved first and last residue. The D gene is left open where the match is weak. Expanded clones get a size class; other rows say once, few or many, or leave the size out.

size: few; D: TRBD1; length: 14; V: TRBV12-3/TRBV12-4; J: TRBJ1-1; CDR3: CASSFYRGDTEAFF; DNA: TGTGCCAGCAGCTTCTACAGGGGGGATACTGAAGCTTTCTTT
size: many; D: .; length: 13; V: TRBV7-8; J: TRBJ1-5; CDR3: CASSLEREQPQHF; DNA: TGTGCCAGCAGCTTAGAGAGGGAACAGCCCCAGCATTTT
size: .; D: .; length: 11; V: TRBV7-9; J: TRBJ2-1; CDR3: CASNSGTKQFF; DNA: TGTGCCAGCAACTCCGGGACCAAGCAGTTCTTC
size: .; D: TRBD1; length: 14; V: TRBV5-3; J: TRBJ2-1; CDR3: CASSTRTGTNEQFF; DNA: TGTGCCAGCAGCACCAGGACAGGGACCAATGAGCAGTTCTTC
size: few; D: .; length: 13; V: TRBV6-1; J: TRBJ2-2; CDR3: CASSSQGAGELFF; DNA: TGTGCCAGCAGTTCCCAGGGTGCCGGGGAGCTGTTTTTT
size: few; D: .; length: 14; V: TRBV6-6; J: TRBJ1-2; CDR3: CASTTSGANYGYTF; DNA: TGTGCCAGCACCACCTCCGGGGCTAACTATGGCTACACCTTC
size: .; D: .; length: 14; V: TRBV20-1; J: TRBJ1-2; CDR3: CSSRQTSSNYGYTF; DNA: TGCAGTTCTAGACAAACCAGCTCTAACTATGGCTACACCTTC
size: .; D: .; length: 14; V: TRBV5-4; J: TRBJ1-6; CDR3: CASSRNWDNSPLHF; DNA: TGTGCCAGCAGTCGAAACTGGGACAATTCACCCCTCCACTTT
size: few; D: .; length: 17; V: TRBV4-1; J: TRBJ2-5; CDR3: CASSQDLGAGVKETQYF; DNA: TGCGCCAGCAGCCAGGATCTGGGGGCAGGGGTGAAAGAGACCCAGTACTTC
size: .; D: .; length: 17; V: TRBV20-1; J: TRBJ1-1; CDR3: CSANRDLVNPMNTEAFF; DNA: TGCAGTGCCAACCGGGACCTAGTAAACCCTATGAACACTGAAGCTTTCTTT
size: .; D: TRBD1; length: 14; V: TRBV6-6; J: TRBJ1-6; CDR3: CASSPRDRDSPPQF; DNA: TGTGCCAGCAGTCCCAGGGACAGGGATTCACCCCCCCAATTT
size: .; D: TRBD2; length: 14; V: TRBV9; J: TRBJ2-4; CDR3: CASSVGLAGYIQYF; DNA: TGTGCCAGCAGCGTCGGACTAGCCGGTTACATTCAGTACTTC
size: .; D: TRBD1; length: 14; V: TRBV12-3/TRBV12-4; J: TRBJ2-2; CDR3: CASSRDSHTGELFF; DNA: TGTGCCAGCAGTCGGGACAGTCACACCGGGGAGCTGTTTTTT
size: few; D: .; length: 14; V: TRBV12-3/TRBV12-4; J: TRBJ2-1; CDR3: CASSPQTLYNEQFF; DNA: TGTGCCAGCAGCCCCCAGACCCTTTACAATGAGCAGTTCTTC
size: few; D: TRBD1; length: 14; V: TRBV7-7; J: TRBJ2-5; CDR3: CASSLTGTGKTQYF; DNA: TGTGCTAGCAGCTTAACCGGGACAGGGAAGACCCAGTACTTC
size: many; D: .; length: 15; V: TRBV4-1; J: TRBJ2-5; CDR3: CASSQDPDTQETQYF; DNA: TGCGCCAGCAGCCAAGATCCGGATACCCAAGAGACCCAGTACTTC
size: .; D: .; length: 13; V: TRBV7-2; J: TRBJ2-7; CDR3: CASSLGGHYEKSF; DNA: TGTGCCAGCAGCTTAGGGGGCCACTACGAGAAGTCCTTC
size: many; D: .; length: 12; V: TRBV7-2; J: TRBJ1-2; CDR3: CASSSRFYGYTF; DNA: TGTGCCAGCAGCTCCAGGTTTTATGGCTACACCTTC
size: once; D: TRBD1; length: 13; V: TRBV7-2; J: TRBJ1-1; CDR3: CASSIGTVTDAFF; DNA: TGTGCCAGCAGCATCGGGACAGTGACTGACGCTTTCTTT
size: .; D: TRBD1; length: 15; V: TRBV7-6; J: TRBJ2-5; CDR3: CASSLVTGDQETQYF; DNA: TGTGCCAGCAGCTTAGTGACAGGGGACCAAGAGACCCAGTACTTC
size: .; D: .; length: 15; V: TRBV6-5; J: TRBJ2-5; CDR3: CASSGRGAGQETQYF; DNA: TGTGCCAGCAGTGGGAGGGGGGCAGGGCAAGAGACCCAGTACTTC
size: .; D: TRBD2; length: 17; V: TRBV5-1; J: TRBJ2-3; CDR3: CASSFDLAVDSTDTQYF; DNA: TGCGCCAGCAGCTTCGATCTAGCGGTGGATAGTACAGATACGCAGTATTTT
size: few; D: TRBD2; length: 19; V: TRBV4-1; J: TRBJ2-2; CDR3: CASSQVGRLAGGRTAQLFF; DNA: TGCGCCAGCAGCCAAGTGGGCCGTCTAGCGGGGGGACGCACCGCCCAGCTGTTTTTT
size: .; D: .; length: 13; V: TRBV19; J: TRBJ2-7; CDR3: CASSIMSSYEQYF; DNA: TGTGCCAGTAGTATTATGAGCAGCTACGAGCAGTACTTC
size: .; D: TRBD2; length: 13; V: TRBV20-1; J: TRBJ2-5; CDR3: CSAGGDFTKTQYF; DNA: TGCAGTGCGGGAGGGGACTTCACGAAGACCCAGTACTTC
size: .; D: .; length: 14; V: TRBV7-2; J: TRBJ2-1; CDR3: CASSLAFKDYEQFF; DNA: TGTGCCAGCAGCTTAGCCTTTAAGGACTATGAGCAGTTCTTC
size: .; D: .; length: 16; V: TRBV15; J: TRBJ1-6; CDR3: CATSRDRTSGNSPLHF; DNA: TGTGCCACCAGCAGAGATCGGACGTCGGGGAATTCACCCCTCCACTTT
size: few; D: .; length: 11; V: TRBV19; J: TRBJ1-1; CDR3: CASSIAAKAFF; DNA: TGTGCCAGTAGTATAGCAGCGAAAGCTTTCTTT
size: .; D: .; length: 13; V: TRBV5-1; J: TRBJ2-1; CDR3: CASSTGLFDEQFF; DNA: TGCGCCAGCAGCACAGGACTGTTTGATGAGCAGTTCTTC
size: few; D: .; length: 16; V: TRBV6-1; J: TRBJ2-2; CDR3: CASTLRPTDNTGELFF; DNA: TGTGCCAGCACCTTGCGTCCCACCGACAACACCGGGGAGCTGTTTTTT
size: .; D: .; length: 14; V: TRBV7-6; J: TRBJ1-5; CDR3: CASSLIEAIRPQHF; DNA: TGTGCCAGCAGCTTAATTGAGGCTATTCGGCCCCAGCATTTT